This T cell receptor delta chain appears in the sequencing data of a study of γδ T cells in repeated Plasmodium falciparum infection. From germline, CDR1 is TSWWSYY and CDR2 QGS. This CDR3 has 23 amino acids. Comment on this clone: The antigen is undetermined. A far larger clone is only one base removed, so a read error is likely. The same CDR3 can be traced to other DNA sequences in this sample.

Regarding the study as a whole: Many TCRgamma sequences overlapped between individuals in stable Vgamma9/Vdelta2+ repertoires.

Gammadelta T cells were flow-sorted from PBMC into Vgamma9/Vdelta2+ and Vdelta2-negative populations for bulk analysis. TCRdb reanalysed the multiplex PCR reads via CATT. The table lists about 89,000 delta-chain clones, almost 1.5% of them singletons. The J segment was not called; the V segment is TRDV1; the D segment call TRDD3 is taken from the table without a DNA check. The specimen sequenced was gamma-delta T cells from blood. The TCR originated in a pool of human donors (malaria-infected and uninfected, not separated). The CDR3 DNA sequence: TGTGCTCTTGGGGAACTCAAAATCTTCCTACTGACCCCGGGGATCATGTACACCGATAAACTCATCTTC. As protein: CALGELKIFLLTPGIMYTDKLIF.